The 2 T cell receptor beta chains below all came from one sample that was sequenced in a study of CD8 T cells in Susac syndrome. Reverse transcription of about 0.45 to 1 ug RNA used random hexamers. TCRdb re-analysed the immunoSEQ multiplex PCR reads in MiXCR, keeping a single row per CDR3 protein. The profile shows about 140,000 distinct CDR3 sequences, approximately 95% of them singletons. Specimen: CD4+ T cells from PBMCs. The receptors were gathered from a human donor with multiple sclerosis.

The rearrangement joins TRBV4-1 to TRBJ2-5; 10 nucleotides line up with TRBD2. V was pared by 0 bases and J by 5 bases, with 15 bases of the junction left unmatched. Per the germline V gene, CDR1 is MGHRA and CDR2 is YSYEKL. This CDR3 is 19 amino acids long. CDR3 sequence: CASSQDPLRALAGAETQYF. In nucleotides, the CDR3 is TGCGCCAGCAGCCAAGATCCCCTTCGGGCTCTAGCGGGAGCCGAGACCCAGTACTTC.

The chain uses TRBV11-2 and TRBJ2-1; possibly TRBD1 for D (6 bases). Trimming stripped 5 bases from V and 5 bases from J, with 19 bases between. The CDR3 spans 16 residues. Germline CDR1 is SGHAT and CDR2 is FQNNGV. The CDR3 sequence: CASSRYVGQINNEQFF. DNA for the CDR3: TGTGCCAGCAGCCGTTATGTAGGACAGATAAACAATGAGCAGTTCTTC.